The clone carrying this T cell receptor (beta chain) was recorded many times. Its antigen remains unknown. The CDR3 covers 10 residues. Germline CDR1 and CDR2: SNHLY and FYNNEI. V was trimmed by 11 bases and J by 7 bases, leaving 11 bases between them. This specimen belongs to a study of T cells in Graves' hyperthyroidism and ophthalmopathy. Study-level points and caveats: The authors' 13 V-J model separated ophthalmopathy from stable hyperthyroidism.

Fresh 10 ml peripheral blood yielded PBMCs. Using RNA transcripts as the source, TCR beta CDR3 regions were amplified. In the first-round RT-PCR of the TCR CDR3, the HTBI primer set was used. TCRdb passed the multiplex PCR reads through MiXCR, listing each CDR3 protein once. The sample lists hundreds of thousands of distinct CDR3 sequences, approximately 15% seen once, with approximately 7.5% in the top ten. This receptor was obtained from a woman between 18 and 29 years old with Graves' hyperthyroidism. Sample: blood. The J gene is TRBJ1-2, the V gene TRBV2; D gene unclear. The CDR3 DNA reads TGTGCCTGCTCGGTCGGTGGCTACACCTTC. Its protein product is CACSVGGYTF. Looking up the rest from reference TRBV2 and TRBJ1-2 gives the full variable domain: EPEVTQTPSHQVTQMGQEVILRCVPISNHLYFYWYRQILGQKVEFLVSFYNNEISEKSEIFDDQFSVERPDGSNFTLKIRSTKLEDSAMYFCACSVGGYTFGSGTRLTVV.